This passage covers 10 T cell receptor beta chains from one sample sequenced in a study of T cell changes during pregnancy in multiple sclerosis. Using immunoSEQ multiplex PCR, the repertoire was profiled, and TCRdb retains in-frame clones only, with some absent. The data contain some 90,000 clones, roughly nine tenths of them singletons. The starting material was peripheral blood, obtained after pregnancy. These receptors came from a female donor in good health, enrolled as a control in a pregnancy study.

The chain joins TRBV7-2 to TRBJ2-1; tentatively, D is TRBD1 (5 bases). Trimming removed 1 base from V and 0 bases from J, with 7 bases in between. The CDR3 spans 15 residues. Germline V lookup: CDR1 SGHTA, CDR2 FQGNSA. The CDR3 loop is CASSLDRSSYNEQFF. CDR3 sequence (DNA): TGTGCCAGCAGCTTAGACAGGAGCTCCTACAATGAGCAGTTCTTC.

The rearrangement uses TRBV28 and TRBJ2-1; tentatively, D is TRBD1 (6 bases). CDR3 length: 16 amino acids. Trimming took off 7 bases at V and 1 base at J, with 17 bases between the two ends. Germline V gene data show CDR1 as MDHEN and CDR2 as SYDVKM. The CDR3 DNA reads TGTGCCAGCACACCTGCAGGGGACAAATCCTACAATGAGCAGTTCTTC. Amino acid sequence: CASTPAGDKSYNEQFF.

The chain combines TRBV11-1 with TRBJ2-5; the match to TRBD1 covers 7 bases. This CDR3 is 15 amino acids long. CDR1 SGHAT and CDR2 FQDESV come from the germline V gene (reference sequence). V dropped 2 bases and J dropped 4; count of bases not matched to a gene: 7. CDR3 nucleotides: TGTGCCAGCAGCTTAAAAACAGGGGTTCGAGAGACCCAGTACTTC. The encoded protein is CASSLKTGVRETQYF.

The gene calls are TRBV6-5 and TRBJ1-1; maybe TRBD1 (5 bases). Germline V CDR1 and CDR2: MNHEY, SVGAGI. V gave up 5 bases and J gave up 5 bases, with 18 bases separating them. CDR3 length: 15 residues. This chain's CDR3 is CASSPPGRGFTEAFF. The CDR3 bases are TGTGCCAGCAGTCCCCCAGGGAGGGGCTTTACTGAAGCTTTCTTT.

V is TRBV5-1 and J is TRBJ2-5; 9 nucleotides match TRBD1. The CDR3 sequence is 15 residues long. Losses at the gene ends were 7 bases for V and 2 bases for J; bases not matched to a gene: 9. Germline CDR1 and CDR2: SGHRS and YFSETQ. The CDR3 sequence: CASGFQTGGQETQYF. CDR3 coding DNA: TGCGCCAGCGGGTTTCAGACAGGGGGGCAAGAGACCCAGTACTTC. Variable domain in full (rest from reference TRBV5-1 and TRBJ2-5): KAGVTQTPRYLIKTRGQQVTLSCSPISGHRSVSWYQQTPGQGLQFLFEYFSETQRNKGNFPGRFSGRQFSNSRSEMNVSTLELGDSALYLCASGFQTGGQETQYFGPGTRLLVL.

The chain is built from TRBV5-1 and TRBJ2-1; 8 bases line up with TRBD2. The junction had 9 bases not matched to a gene; V was cut back by 4 bases and J by 6 bases. CDR1 and CDR2 from the germline V gene are SGHRS and YFSETQ. CDR3 size: 15 residues. The CDR3 DNA sequence: TGCGCCAGCAGCACGGGGGACGGGGGGGGCAATGAGCAGTTCTTC. Protein sequence: CASSTGDGGGNEQFF.

The chain carries TRBV28 and TRBJ1-1; 10 nucleotides align to TRBD1. The germline V gene encodes CDR1 MDHEN and CDR2 SYDVKM. This CDR3 spans 17 amino acids. The ends lost 2 bases at V and 0 bases at J; junction bases unmatched: 6. CDR3 sequence reads: CASSLDQTGGMNTEAFF. CDR3 nucleotides: TGTGCCAGCAGTTTAGACCAGACAGGGGGCATGAACACTGAAGCTTTCTTT.

The gene calls are TRBV4-3 and TRBJ1-2; TRBD1 might be the D (6 bases). V was pared by 0 bases and J by 3 bases, with 11 bases between. There are 15 residues in the CDR3. Germline CDR1 and CDR2: LGHNA and YSLEER. DNA of the CDR3: TGCGCCAGCAGCCAAGATAGGGGGTTCGACTATGGCTACACCTTC. This gives the protein CASSQDRGFDYGYTF.

This sequence joins TRBV28 and TRBJ1-2; D gene ambiguous. The CDR3 contains 12 residues. Germline V CDR1 and CDR2: MDHEN, SYDVKM. V shed 5 bases and J shed 5 bases, with 9 bases lying between them. The chain's CDR3 is CASSTGGYGYTF. CDR3 nucleotides: TGTGCCAGCAGTACTGGCGGGTATGGCTACACCTTC.

V usage is TRBV14 and J usage is TRBJ1-6; D gene uncertain. The V end lost 0 bases, the J end lost 10 bases, and 7 bases lay between the germline ends. This CDR3 is built from 13 residues. Germline CDR1 SGHDN, CDR2 FVKESK. CDR3 loop: CASSQDLISPLHF. In nucleotides, the CDR3 is TGTGCCAGCAGCCAAGATCTAATATCACCCCTCCACTTT.